This TCR beta chain was sequenced in a study of CD8+ T cells in alopecia areata. About this clone: Its antigen is not known.

Following extraction, RNA underwent reverse transcription to cDNA, which served as the sequencing template. Clones were read by immunoSEQ multiplex PCR, and TCRdb kept only the in-frame ones, dropping some. In the table there are 130,000 or so clones, more than 85% of which are singletons. Germline-derived CDR1 and CDR2 are MNHEY and SMNVEV (reference sequence). The CDR3 loop spans 12 amino acids. The V and J ends lost 6 bases and 6 bases respectively, with 11 bases between them. Described treatment: oral pan-JAK inhibitor, 5-10 mg twice daily. Findings of the study overall: On tofacitinib, scalp clonality and expanded CD8+ clones among top 100 fell significantly.

This material consisted of CD8+ T cells sorted from blood, taken at week 4, from a patient treated with tofacitinib. The chain recombines TRBV27 with TRBJ1-1; possibly TRBD1 for D (6 bases). The TCR was taken from a human donor with alopecia areata. The CDR3 loop reads CASSTGFAEAFF. The CDR3 DNA follows: TGTGCCAGCAGCACAGGGTTCGCTGAAGCTTTCTTT.